This TCR beta chain was obtained from a study of blood T cell repertoires in COVID-19 (dated by TCRdb to about 2020). In the study overall: Samples covering the acute and convalescent phases of COVID-19 were provided by collaborators in the United States, Italy and Spain. The material from the prospective study consisted of cDNA or gDNA derived from T cells, B-cell-depleted T cells, or PBMCs. Deeply sampled blood TCRbeta repertoires from subjects exposed to, actively infected with, or recovered from COVID-19 were included in the dataset. The repertoires were released in a freely available public database intended as a resource for research on the immune response to SARS-CoV-2. The samples were drawn from the first 160 participants of the ongoing ImmuneRACE study and from over 950 subjects provided by 6 global collaborators. The sample metadata nearly always contained a de-identified subject ID, COVID-19 status, age in years and sex. HLA class I and class II types, where available, came from metadata supplied by the sample provider rather than from assay-based typing.

Whole blood was collected in K2EDTA tubes by collaborating institutions according to the institutions' own protocols. Collaborator samples were shipped for TCRbeta analysis as frozen whole blood, isolated PBMCs, or DNA extracted from either sample type. The investigation overall reported the following: The amount of clinical and demographic metadata varied by source and participant and was provided uncurated.

V is reduced by 3 bases and J by 0 bases, leaving a spacing of 9 bases between them. Including cysteine and phenylalanine, the CDR3 has 15 amino acids. Here the CDR3 DNA is all that survives: 45 bases in frame from base 1. Taken from the germline V gene, the CDR1 and CDR2 loops are KGHSH and LQKENI. This clone was recorded a few times. What this receptor recognizes is not known. The record has no base qualities; no much larger clone is one base away. TCRbeta CDR3 regions were amplified from genomic DNA using the immunoSEQ Assay, a bias-controlled multiplex PCR. The paper's data handling went like this. Within the assay, amplification of reference gene primers was used to estimate how many nucleated cells each sample contained. Sequence reads were collapsed and filtered to measure the absolute abundance of every unique TCRbeta CDR3 rearrangement. Productive Simpson clonality was computed per sample as the square root of Simpson's diversity index over productive rearrangements. TCRdb holds this immuneACCESS table with in-frame rearrangements only. Some clones are missing; in checked studies, unresolved V genes explain under half, and the rest has no known cause. That table furnishes V, J and clone size, whereas the DNA furnished D and trimming. The sample table shows around 270,000 clones, and 80% to 90% are seen once. The top ten hold 2% to 3% of the sample.

The sequenced sample consisted of peripheral blood. The clonotype comes from a woman aged 45 to 65 with acute or convalescent COVID-19. The rearranged segments are TRBV18 and TRBJ1-3; matching of 5 bases hints at TRBD1 as the D gene. The sequenced DNA: TGTGCCAGCTCACCTCAGGGCATCTCTGGAAACACCATATATTTT. This is translated as CASSPQGISGNTIYF.